A selection of T cell receptor beta chains follows, all from one sample in a study of shared clonotypes between healthy human individuals. Using immunoSEQ multiplex PCR, the repertoire was profiled, and TCRdb retains in-frame clones only, with some absent. The sample has about 1 million clones; roughly 70% are singletons. The sequencing input was memory CD4+ T cells sorted from blood. The receptor source for this set is a man between 18 and 29 years old in good health. The CDR3 runs from the conserved cysteine through the conserved F or W. A D gene is named only where the DNA matches it firmly. Only part of the rows carry a size: once, few, many, or a class if the clone is expanded.

clone_size: once
j_call: TRBJ1-6
v_call: TRBV5-1
d_call: -
cdr3_aa: CASSPAGYAGYYNSPLHF
cdr3_nt: TGCGCCAGCAGCCCGGCCGGGTATGCAGGATATTATAATTCACCCCTCCACTTT

clone_size: -
j_call: TRBJ2-3
v_call: TRBV2
d_call: -
cdr3_aa: CASSEQWGAGYF
cdr3_nt: TGTGCCAGCAGTGAGCAGTGGGGGGCTGGGTATTTT

clone_size: -
j_call: TRBJ1-5
v_call: TRBV6-5
d_call: TRBD1
cdr3_aa: CASSSTGGNQPQHF
cdr3_nt: TGTGCCAGCAGTTCCACAGGGGGAAATCAGCCCCAGCATTTT

clone_size: -
j_call: TRBJ2-2
v_call: TRBV5-1
d_call: -
cdr3_aa: CASSMGGTNTGELFF
cdr3_nt: TGCGCCAGCAGCATGGGCGGGACGAACACCGGGGAGCTGTTTTTT

clone_size: -
j_call: TRBJ1-1
v_call: TRBV6-1
d_call: -
cdr3_aa: CASSEVGGGYTEAFF
cdr3_nt: TGTGCCAGCAGTGAAGTGGGGGGGGGTTACACTGAAGCTTTCTTT

clone_size: -
j_call: TRBJ2-4
v_call: TRBV6-6
d_call: TRBD2
cdr3_aa: CASSGGRGNIQYF
cdr3_nt: TGTGCCAGCAGTGGGGGGAGGGGCAACATTCAGTACTTC

clone_size: -
j_call: TRBJ2-5
v_call: TRBV18
d_call: -
cdr3_aa: CASSRSGLETQYF
cdr3_nt: TGTGCCAGCTCACGCAGTGGGCTTGAGACCCAGTACTTC

clone_size: once
j_call: TRBJ2-7
v_call: TRBV6-1
d_call: TRBD2
cdr3_aa: CASRKPTSGGYEQYF
cdr3_nt: TGTGCCAGCAGGAAGCCGACTAGCGGGGGCTACGAGCAGTACTTC

clone_size: -
j_call: TRBJ2-7
v_call: TRBV19
d_call: -
cdr3_aa: CASSIDGSYEQYF
cdr3_nt: TGTGCCAGTAGTATAGACGGCTCCTACGAGCAGTACTTC

clone_size: -
j_call: TRBJ2-7
v_call: TRBV7-9
d_call: -
cdr3_aa: CASRMGLSEQYF
cdr3_nt: TGTGCCAGCAGAATGGGACTTTCCGAGCAGTACTTC

clone_size: -
j_call: TRBJ2-7
v_call: TRBV18
d_call: TRBD2
cdr3_aa: CASSWGASGSYEQYF
cdr3_nt: TGTGCCAGCTCATGGGGAGCTAGCGGTTCCTACGAGCAGTACTTC

clone_size: -
j_call: TRBJ2-1
v_call: TRBV6-5
d_call: -
cdr3_aa: CASSLGPQNEQFF
cdr3_nt: TGTGCCAGCAGTCTCGGCCCGCAGAATGAGCAGTTCTTC

clone_size: -
j_call: TRBJ2-7
v_call: TRBV10-3
d_call: -
cdr3_aa: CAISDRTYEQYF
cdr3_nt: TGTGCCATCAGTGACAGGACCTACGAGCAGTACTTC

clone_size: -
j_call: TRBJ2-7
v_call: TRBV7-6
d_call: TRBD2
cdr3_aa: CASSLNTAGGLNSYEQYF
cdr3_nt: TGTGCCAGCAGCTTAAACACAGCGGGAGGACTAAACTCCTACGAGCAGTACTTC

clone_size: -
j_call: TRBJ1-1
v_call: TRBV7-2
d_call: TRBD1
cdr3_aa: CASSQQGVSEAFF
cdr3_nt: TGTGCCAGCAGCCAACAGGGGGTATCTGAAGCTTTCTTT

clone_size: -
j_call: TRBJ2-5
v_call: TRBV11-2
d_call: TRBD2
cdr3_aa: CASSTRLAGAQETQYF
cdr3_nt: TGTGCCAGCAGCACCCGACTAGCGGGGGCACAAGAGACCCAGTACTTC

clone_size: -
j_call: TRBJ2-4
v_call: TRBV5-6
d_call: -
cdr3_aa: CASSLQGVAKNIQYF
cdr3_nt: TGTGCCAGCAGCTTACAGGGCGTAGCCAAAAACATTCAGTACTTC

clone_size: few
j_call: TRBJ2-2
v_call: TRBV2
d_call: -
cdr3_aa: CASSPVYTGELFF
cdr3_nt: TGTGCCAGCAGCCCCGTTTACACCGGGGAGCTGTTTTTT

clone_size: -
j_call: TRBJ1-4
v_call: TRBV7-9
d_call: -
cdr3_aa: CASSPGAGDEKLFF
cdr3_nt: TGTGCCAGCAGCCCCGGGGCTGGTGATGAAAAACTGTTTTTT

clone_size: -
j_call: TRBJ2-3
v_call: TRBV5-8
d_call: TRBD1
cdr3_aa: CASSPEGQYTDTQYF
cdr3_nt: TGTGCCAGCAGCCCAGAGGGACAGTACACAGATACGCAGTATTTT

clone_size: -
j_call: TRBJ1-1
v_call: TRBV5-4
d_call: TRBD1
cdr3_aa: CASSISPRGADEAFF
cdr3_nt: TGTGCCAGCAGCATCTCTCCCAGGGGGGCGGATGAAGCTTTCTTT

clone_size: -
j_call: TRBJ1-2
v_call: TRBV5-4
d_call: -
cdr3_aa: CASSLPGKTIGYTF
cdr3_nt: TGTGCCAGCAGCTTGCCGGGGAAAACTATTGGCTACACCTTC

clone_size: -
j_call: TRBJ2-5
v_call: TRBV4-1
d_call: -
cdr3_aa: CASSQDSWGEETQYF
cdr3_nt: TGCGCCAGCAGCCAAGATAGTTGGGGGGAAGAGACCCAGTACTTC

clone_size: -
j_call: TRBJ2-1
v_call: TRBV18
d_call: -
cdr3_aa: CASSVQGIHNEQFF
cdr3_nt: TGTGCCAGCTCAGTCCAGGGGATTCACAATGAGCAGTTCTTC

clone_size: -
j_call: TRBJ2-5
v_call: TRBV5-4
d_call: -
cdr3_aa: CASSLGRETQYF
cdr3_nt: TGTGCCAGCAGCTTAGGCCGAGAGACCCAGTACTTC

clone_size: few
j_call: TRBJ1-2
v_call: TRBV19
d_call: -
cdr3_aa: CASSFPGVEGYTF
cdr3_nt: TGTGCCAGTAGTTTCCCGGGGGTCGAAGGCTACACCTTC

clone_size: few
j_call: TRBJ1-6
v_call: TRBV6-5
d_call: -
cdr3_aa: CASSTQKGSPLHF
cdr3_nt: TGTGCCAGCAGTACCCAGAAGGGTTCACCCCTCCACTTT

clone_size: -
j_call: TRBJ2-2
v_call: TRBV29-1
d_call: -
cdr3_aa: CSVGGAGAGELFF
cdr3_nt: TGCAGCGTTGGCGGGGCCGGGGCCGGGGAGCTGTTTTTT

clone_size: -
j_call: TRBJ1-5
v_call: TRBV27
d_call: -
cdr3_aa: CASSRRGNGQPQHF
cdr3_nt: TGTGCCAGCAGCCGTAGGGGCAACGGTCAGCCCCAGCATTTT

clone_size: -
j_call: TRBJ2-3
v_call: TRBV7-2
d_call: -
cdr3_aa: CASSPHRGKQLTDTQYF
cdr3_nt: TGTGCCAGCAGCCCCCACCGAGGCAAGCAACTCACAGATACGCAGTATTTT

clone_size: -
j_call: TRBJ1-4
v_call: TRBV5-6
d_call: -
cdr3_aa: CASSQRTATNEKLFF
cdr3_nt: TGTGCCAGCAGCCAACGGACAGCAACTAATGAAAAACTGTTTTTT

clone_size: -
j_call: TRBJ1-1
v_call: TRBV7-9
d_call: -
cdr3_aa: CASSFSMNTEAFF
cdr3_nt: TGTGCCAGCAGCTTCTCGATGAACACTGAAGCTTTCTTT

clone_size: few
j_call: TRBJ2-3
v_call: TRBV2
d_call: -
cdr3_aa: CASSERGGGPSQYF
cdr3_nt: TGTGCCAGCAGTGAACGGGGCGGGGGCCCCTCGCAGTATTTT

clone_size: many
j_call: TRBJ2-3
v_call: TRBV19
d_call: -
cdr3_aa: CASSMGRTSSTDTQYF
cdr3_nt: TGTGCCAGTAGTATGGGTCGGACCTCTAGCACAGATACGCAGTATTTT

clone_size: once
j_call: TRBJ2-1
v_call: TRBV30
d_call: -
cdr3_aa: CAHTDFYNEQFF
cdr3_nt: TGTGCCCACACGGACTTCTACAATGAGCAGTTCTTC

clone_size: -
j_call: TRBJ2-7
v_call: TRBV10-3
d_call: -
cdr3_aa: CAIGEGGSYEQYF
cdr3_nt: TGTGCCATCGGAGAGGGGGGGAGCTACGAGCAGTACTTC

clone_size: -
j_call: TRBJ2-5
v_call: TRBV11-2
d_call: -
cdr3_aa: CASSLGRRADHWGQYF
cdr3_nt: TGTGCCAGCAGCTTAGGTCGAAGGGCCGATCATTGGGGCCAGTACTTC

clone_size: -
j_call: TRBJ2-2
v_call: TRBV4-1
d_call: -
cdr3_aa: CASSDTRTNTGELFF
cdr3_nt: TGCGCCAGCAGCGACACCCGGACCAACACCGGGGAGCTGTTTTTT

clone_size: -
j_call: TRBJ1-5
v_call: TRBV19
d_call: -
cdr3_aa: CASSEQFIRPQHF
cdr3_nt: TGTGCCAGTAGTGAACAGTTTATACGGCCCCAGCATTTT

clone_size: -
j_call: TRBJ2-5
v_call: TRBV7-2
d_call: TRBD2
cdr3_aa: CASSLDGTSGSGTQYF
cdr3_nt: TGTGCCAGCAGCTTAGATGGGACTAGCGGGAGTGGGACCCAGTACTTC

clone_size: once
j_call: TRBJ2-7
v_call: TRBV7-2
d_call: -
cdr3_aa: CASSRQRAGEQYF
cdr3_nt: TGTGCCAGCAGCCGTCAACGGGCGGGCGAGCAGTACTTC

clone_size: -
j_call: TRBJ2-1
v_call: TRBV25-1
d_call: -
cdr3_aa: CASSEYTGASYNEQFF
cdr3_nt: TGTGCCAGCAGTGAATATACGGGGGCATCCTACAATGAGCAGTTCTTC

clone_size: -
j_call: TRBJ2-7
v_call: TRBV5-1
d_call: -
cdr3_aa: CASSLEAGEQYF
cdr3_nt: TGCGCCAGCAGCTTGGAGGCGGGCGAGCAGTACTTC

clone_size: -
j_call: TRBJ2-1
v_call: TRBV7-9
d_call: TRBD2
cdr3_aa: CASSLTGGGYNEQFF
cdr3_nt: TGTGCCAGCAGCTTAACGGGAGGTGGCTACAATGAGCAGTTCTTC

clone_size: -
j_call: TRBJ1-6
v_call: TRBV6-5
d_call: -
cdr3_aa: CASRTQGRNSPLHF
cdr3_nt: TGTGCCAGCAGAACTCAGGGAAGGAATTCACCCCTCCACTTT

clone_size: few
j_call: TRBJ1-3
v_call: TRBV5-1
d_call: -
cdr3_aa: CASSLSYRVDGNTIYF
cdr3_nt: TGCGCCAGCAGCTTATCCTACAGGGTTGATGGAAACACCATATATTTT

clone_size: -
j_call: TRBJ2-5
v_call: TRBV19
d_call: -
cdr3_aa: CASAQTPWETQYF
cdr3_nt: TGTGCCAGTGCCCAGACCCCTTGGGAGACCCAGTACTTC

clone_size: -
j_call: TRBJ2-3
v_call: TRBV19
d_call: -
cdr3_aa: CASSILRGSTDTQYF
cdr3_nt: TGTGCCAGTAGTATTCTTCGCGGGAGCACAGATACGCAGTATTTT

clone_size: -
j_call: TRBJ2-1
v_call: TRBV5-8
d_call: TRBD1
cdr3_aa: CASSLLGQTYNEQFF
cdr3_nt: TGTGCCAGCAGCTTATTGGGACAGACCTACAATGAGCAGTTCTTC

clone_size: few
j_call: TRBJ1-1
v_call: TRBV5-1
d_call: -
cdr3_aa: CASSSSRGGGTEAFF
cdr3_nt: TGCGCCAGCAGCTCGTCCAGGGGAGGAGGCACTGAAGCTTTCTTT

clone_size: -
j_call: TRBJ2-2
v_call: TRBV30
d_call: -
cdr3_aa: CAWTPGMSTGELFF
cdr3_nt: TGTGCCTGGACTCCGGGGATGAGCACCGGGGAGCTGTTTTTT

clone_size: -
j_call: TRBJ2-1
v_call: TRBV5-1
d_call: -
cdr3_aa: CASSLMLLANSYNEQFF
cdr3_nt: TGCGCCAGCAGCTTGATGCTTCTAGCAAATTCGTACAATGAGCAGTTCTTC

clone_size: few
j_call: TRBJ1-6
v_call: TRBV28
d_call: TRBD1
cdr3_aa: CASSPLGQGYNSPLHF
cdr3_nt: TGTGCCAGCAGTCCTCTAGGACAGGGCTATAATTCACCCCTCCACTTT

clone_size: -
j_call: TRBJ2-2
v_call: TRBV27
d_call: -
cdr3_aa: CASSTQNRPANTGELFF
cdr3_nt: TGTGCCAGCAGTACCCAAAACAGGCCCGCGAACACCGGGGAGCTGTTTTTT

clone_size: once
j_call: TRBJ1-1
v_call: TRBV5-5
d_call: -
cdr3_aa: CASSLKGGVAHTEAFF
cdr3_nt: TGTGCCAGCAGCTTAAAAGGGGGGGTAGCCCACACTGAAGCTTTCTTT

clone_size: -
j_call: TRBJ2-3
v_call: TRBV7-2
d_call: -
cdr3_aa: CASSRDAAPTDTQYF
cdr3_nt: TGTGCCAGCAGTCGGGACGCCGCTCCCACAGATACGCAGTATTTT

clone_size: few
j_call: TRBJ1-5
v_call: TRBV19
d_call: -
cdr3_aa: CASSISGDQPQHF
cdr3_nt: TGTGCCAGTAGTATCTCAGGGGATCAGCCCCAGCATTTT

clone_size: -
j_call: TRBJ2-2
v_call: TRBV6-5
d_call: TRBD1
cdr3_aa: CASFSGTGYPGELFF
cdr3_nt: TGTGCCAGCTTCTCCGGGACAGGGTACCCCGGGGAGCTGTTTTTT

clone_size: -
j_call: TRBJ1-5
v_call: TRBV30
d_call: -
cdr3_aa: CAWSTGSDQPQHF
cdr3_nt: TGTGCCTGGAGCACCGGGTCTGATCAGCCCCAGCATTTT

clone_size: once
j_call: TRBJ2-5
v_call: TRBV30
d_call: TRBD2
cdr3_aa: CAWSVGVAGGRQETQYF
cdr3_nt: TGTGCCTGGAGTGTAGGGGTAGCGGGAGGGCGGCAAGAGACCCAGTACTTC